A selection of T cell receptor beta chains follows, all from one sample in a study of T cells after somatic rescue of genetic block. Only in-frame clones appear in the TCRdb table, and some are missing; sequencing was by immunoSEQ multiplex PCR. Altogether 88,000 or so clones are present, 70% to 90% being singletons, with the ten largest covering around 1.5%. Sequenced: peripheral blood mononuclear cells (PBMCs). All receptors derive from a woman in her late teens or twenties. Both conserved end residues are part of each CDR3.

v_gene: TRBV28; CDR3aa: CASRLQVSSYNEQFF
v_gene: TRBV13; CDR3aa: CASSLGGRGAYEQYF
v_gene: TRBV9; CDR3aa: CASSPSRGGYTF
v_gene: TRBV27; CDR3aa: CASSWGPSGGELFF
v_gene: TRBV6-6; CDR3aa: CASSEDYSNQPQHF
v_gene: TRBV7-9; CDR3aa: CASSSGQQEPTGYGYTF
v_gene: TRBV6-1; CDR3aa: CASRAGGMGEKLFF
v_gene: TRBV9; CDR3aa: CASSVDIQGRGNEKLFF
v_gene: TRBV19; CDR3aa: CASSISGEASYGYTF
v_gene: TRBV9; CDR3aa: CASSVLAGSSYNEQFF
v_gene: TRBV18; CDR3aa: CASSRGGNQPQHF
v_gene: TRBV19; CDR3aa: CASSIGGSPRDTQYF
v_gene: TRBV7-6; CDR3aa: CASSLGSAGVKETQYF
v_gene: TRBV6-5; CDR3aa: CASSYSTGHGYTF
v_gene: TRBV5-6; CDR3aa: CASSLQGSSYEQYF
v_gene: TRBV5-8; CDR3aa: CASSFGGRNEQFF
v_gene: TRBV5-1; CDR3aa: CASSYGTGEASDTQYF